This passage covers 2 T cell receptor beta chains from one sample sequenced in a study of control samples from healthy donors and cancer patients. Measured with immunoSEQ multiplex PCR; TCRdb has only the in-frame clones, and not every one. Of about 180,000 clones listed, around 90% are singletons. Sequencing was carried out using blood. Receptors were obtained from a woman between 50 and 59 years old in good health.

The V and J genes are TRBV28 and TRBJ2-7; TRBD2 matches at 7 bases. In germline, CDR1 is MDHEN, CDR2 SYDVKM. CDR3 length: 14 residues. The V gene end was trimmed by 4 bases and the J gene end by 7 bases; junction bases not matched to a gene: 10. The CDR3 DNA follows: TGTGCCAGCAGTTCAGTGGGGCTAGCGGTGGAGCAGTACTTC. Amino acids: CASSSVGLAVEQYF.

In this sample, this clone turned up once. V is TRBV27 and J is TRBJ1-1, with unresolved D. The CDR3 loop spans 16 amino acids. CDR1 and CDR2 from the germline V gene are MNHEY and SMNVEV (reference sequence). The germline V and J ends were trimmed by 4 bases and 0 bases, with 15 bases remaining between them. CDR3 sequence reads: CASSSTQSYMNTEAFF. In DNA form, the CDR3 reads TGTGCCAGCAGTTCAACCCAGTCCTACATGAACACTGAAGCTTTCTTT.